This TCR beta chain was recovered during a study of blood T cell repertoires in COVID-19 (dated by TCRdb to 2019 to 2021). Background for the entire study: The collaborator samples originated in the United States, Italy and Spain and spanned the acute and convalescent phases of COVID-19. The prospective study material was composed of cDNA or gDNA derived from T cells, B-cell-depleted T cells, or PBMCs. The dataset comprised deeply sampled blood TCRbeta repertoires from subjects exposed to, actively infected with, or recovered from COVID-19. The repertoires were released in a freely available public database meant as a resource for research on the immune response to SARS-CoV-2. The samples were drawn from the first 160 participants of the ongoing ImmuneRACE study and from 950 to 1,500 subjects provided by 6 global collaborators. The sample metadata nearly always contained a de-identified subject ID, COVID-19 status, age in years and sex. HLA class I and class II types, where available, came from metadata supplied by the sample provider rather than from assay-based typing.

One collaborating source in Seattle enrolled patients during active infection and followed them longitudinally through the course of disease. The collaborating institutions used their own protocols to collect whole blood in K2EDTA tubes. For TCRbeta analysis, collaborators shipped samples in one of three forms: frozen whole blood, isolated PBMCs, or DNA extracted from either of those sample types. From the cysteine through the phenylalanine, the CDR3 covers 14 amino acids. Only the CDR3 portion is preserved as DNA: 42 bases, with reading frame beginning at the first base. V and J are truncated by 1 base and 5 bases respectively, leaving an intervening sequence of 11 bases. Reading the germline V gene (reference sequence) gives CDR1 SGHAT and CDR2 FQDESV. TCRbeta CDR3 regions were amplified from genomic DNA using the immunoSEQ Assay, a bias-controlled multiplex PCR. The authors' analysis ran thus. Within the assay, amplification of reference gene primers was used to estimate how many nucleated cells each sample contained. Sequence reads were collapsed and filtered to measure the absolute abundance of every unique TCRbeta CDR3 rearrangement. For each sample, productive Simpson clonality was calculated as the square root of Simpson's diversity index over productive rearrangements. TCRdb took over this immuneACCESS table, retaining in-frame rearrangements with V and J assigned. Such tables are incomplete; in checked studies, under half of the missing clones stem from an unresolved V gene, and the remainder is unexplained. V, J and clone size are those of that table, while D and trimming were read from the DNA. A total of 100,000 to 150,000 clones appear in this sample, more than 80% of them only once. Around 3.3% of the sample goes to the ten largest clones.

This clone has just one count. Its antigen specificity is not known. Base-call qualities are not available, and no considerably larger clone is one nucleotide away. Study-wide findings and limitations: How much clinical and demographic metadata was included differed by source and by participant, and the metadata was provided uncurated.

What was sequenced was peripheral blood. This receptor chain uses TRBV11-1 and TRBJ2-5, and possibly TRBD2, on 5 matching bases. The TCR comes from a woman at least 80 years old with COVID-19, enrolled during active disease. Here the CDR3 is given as CASSLVPSGETQYF. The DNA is TGTGCCAGCAGCTTAGTCCCGAGCGGCGAGACCCAGTACTTC.